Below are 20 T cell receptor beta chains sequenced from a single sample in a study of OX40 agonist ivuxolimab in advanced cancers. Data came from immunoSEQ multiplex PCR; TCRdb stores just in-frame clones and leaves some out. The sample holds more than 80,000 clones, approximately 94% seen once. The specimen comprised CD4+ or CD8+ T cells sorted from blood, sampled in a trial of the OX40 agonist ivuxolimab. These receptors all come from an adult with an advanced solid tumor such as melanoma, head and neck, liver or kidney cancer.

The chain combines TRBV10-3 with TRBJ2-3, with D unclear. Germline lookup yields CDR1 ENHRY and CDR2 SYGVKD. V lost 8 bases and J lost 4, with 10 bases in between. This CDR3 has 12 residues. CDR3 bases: TGTGCCATCGGTCGTGGGTCAGATACGCAGTATTTT. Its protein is CAIGRGSDTQYF.

The CDR3 DNA reads TGTGCCAGCAGCCCGGACCGTGAAATGGACACCGGGGAGCTGTTTTTT. Amino acid sequence: CASSPDREMDTGELFF. The gene calls are TRBV5-6 and TRBJ2-2; the D is unclear. CDR1 and CDR2 from the germline V gene are SGHDT and YYEEEE. The V end was cut by 4 bases, the J end by 3 bases, with 16 bases between. This CDR3 spans 16 amino acids.

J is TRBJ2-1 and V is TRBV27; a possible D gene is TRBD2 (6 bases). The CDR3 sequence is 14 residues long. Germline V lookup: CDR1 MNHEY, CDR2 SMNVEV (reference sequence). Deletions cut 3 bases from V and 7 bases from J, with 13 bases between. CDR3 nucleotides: TGTGCCAGCAGTTTCGCTAGCGCGGTTAATGAGCAGTTCTTC. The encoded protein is CASSFASAVNEQFF.

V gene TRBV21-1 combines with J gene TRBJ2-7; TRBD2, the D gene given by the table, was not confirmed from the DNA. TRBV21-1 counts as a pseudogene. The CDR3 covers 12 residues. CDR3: CASAIRVRMQYF. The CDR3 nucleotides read TGTGCCAGCGCCATAAGAGTTAGAATGCAGTACTTC.

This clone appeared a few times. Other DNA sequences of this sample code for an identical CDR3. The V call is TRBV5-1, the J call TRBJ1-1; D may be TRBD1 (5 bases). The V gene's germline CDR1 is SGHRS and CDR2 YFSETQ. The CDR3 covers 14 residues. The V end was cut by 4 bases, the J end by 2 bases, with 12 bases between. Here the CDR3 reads CASSSWDGNTEAFF. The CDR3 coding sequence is TGCGCCAGCAGCAGCTGGGACGGAAACACTGAAGCTTTCTTT.

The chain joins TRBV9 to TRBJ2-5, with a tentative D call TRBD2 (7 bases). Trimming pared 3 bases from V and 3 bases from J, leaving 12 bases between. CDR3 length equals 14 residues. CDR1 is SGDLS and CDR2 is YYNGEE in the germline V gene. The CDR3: CASSEEGGEETQYF. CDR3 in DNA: TGTGCCAGCAGCGAAGAGGGGGGGGAAGAGACCCAGTACTTC.

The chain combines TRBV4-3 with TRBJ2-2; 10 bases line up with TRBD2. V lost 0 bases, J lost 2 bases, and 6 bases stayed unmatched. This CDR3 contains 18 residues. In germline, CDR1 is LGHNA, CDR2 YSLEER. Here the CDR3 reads CASSQELAGAVNTGELFF. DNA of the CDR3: TGCGCCAGCAGCCAAGAGCTAGCGGGGGCAGTAAACACCGGGGAGCTGTTTTTT.

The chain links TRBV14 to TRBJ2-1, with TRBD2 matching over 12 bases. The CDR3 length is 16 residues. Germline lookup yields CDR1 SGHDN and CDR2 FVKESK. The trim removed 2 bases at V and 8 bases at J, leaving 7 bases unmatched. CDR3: CASSQTRLAGEDEQFF. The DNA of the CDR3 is TGTGCCAGCAGCCAAACCAGACTAGCGGGGGAAGATGAGCAGTTCTTC.

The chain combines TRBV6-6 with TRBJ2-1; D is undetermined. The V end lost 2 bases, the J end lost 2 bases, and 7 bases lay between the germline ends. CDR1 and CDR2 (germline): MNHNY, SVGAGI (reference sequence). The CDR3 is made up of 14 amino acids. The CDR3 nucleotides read TGTGCCAGCAGTTACCCGCGCACCTACAATGAGCAGTTCTTC. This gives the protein CASSYPRTYNEQFF.

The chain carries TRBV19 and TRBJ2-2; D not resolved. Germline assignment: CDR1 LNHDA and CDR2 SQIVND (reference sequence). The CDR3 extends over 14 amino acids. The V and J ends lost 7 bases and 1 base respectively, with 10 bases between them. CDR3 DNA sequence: TGTGCCAGTACTTCGTTAATGAACACCGGGGAGCTGTTTTTT. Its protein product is CASTSLMNTGELFF.

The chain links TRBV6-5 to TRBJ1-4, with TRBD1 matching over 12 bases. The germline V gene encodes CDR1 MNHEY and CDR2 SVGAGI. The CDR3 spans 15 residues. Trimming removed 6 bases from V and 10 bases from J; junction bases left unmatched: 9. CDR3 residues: CASSPGTGGTVKLFF. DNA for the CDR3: TGTGCCAGCAGCCCCGGGACAGGGGGCACAGTAAAACTGTTTTTT.

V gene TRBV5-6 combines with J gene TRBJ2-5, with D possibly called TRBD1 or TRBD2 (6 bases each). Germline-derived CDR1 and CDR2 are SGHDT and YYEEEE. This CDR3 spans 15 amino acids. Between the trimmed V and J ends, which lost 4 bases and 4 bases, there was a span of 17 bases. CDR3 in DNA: TGTGCCAGCAGCCCTAGGGGGGCCGGGCCAGAGACCCAGTACTTC. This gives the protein CASSPRGAGPETQYF.

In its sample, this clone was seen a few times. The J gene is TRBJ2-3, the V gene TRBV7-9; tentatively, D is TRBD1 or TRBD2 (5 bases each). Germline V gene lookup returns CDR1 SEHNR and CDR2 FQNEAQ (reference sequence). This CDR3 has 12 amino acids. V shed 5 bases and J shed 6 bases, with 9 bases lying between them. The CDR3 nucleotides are TGTGCCAGCAGCCCACGGGGCGATACGCAGTATTTT. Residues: CASSPRGDTQYF.

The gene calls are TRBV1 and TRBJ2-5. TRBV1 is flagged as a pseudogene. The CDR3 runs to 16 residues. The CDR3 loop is CTSSPGRTRYQETQYF. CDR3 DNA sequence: TGCACCAGCAGCCCCGGACGGACCCGGTATCAAGAGACCCAGTACTTC.

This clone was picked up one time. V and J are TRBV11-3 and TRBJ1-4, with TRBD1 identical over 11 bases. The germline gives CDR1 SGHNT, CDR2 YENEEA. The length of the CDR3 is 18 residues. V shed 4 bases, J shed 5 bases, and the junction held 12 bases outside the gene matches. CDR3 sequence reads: CASSSGIRDRGRNEKLFF. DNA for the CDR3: TGTGCCAGCAGCTCGGGAATCCGGGACAGGGGGAGGAATGAAAAACTGTTTTTT. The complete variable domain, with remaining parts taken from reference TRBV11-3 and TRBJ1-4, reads EAGVVQSPRYKIIEKKQPVAFWCNPISGHNTLYWYLQNLGQGPELLIRYENEEAVDDSQLPKDRFSAERLKGVDSTLKIQPAELGDSAVYLCASSSGIRDRGRNEKLFFGSGTQLSVL.

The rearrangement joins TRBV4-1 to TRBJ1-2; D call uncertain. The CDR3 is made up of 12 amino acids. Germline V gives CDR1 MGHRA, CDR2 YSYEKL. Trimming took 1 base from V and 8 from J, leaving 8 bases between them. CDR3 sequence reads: CASSQVTDGYTF. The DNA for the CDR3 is TGCGCCAGCAGCCAAGTCACAGACGGCTACACCTTC.

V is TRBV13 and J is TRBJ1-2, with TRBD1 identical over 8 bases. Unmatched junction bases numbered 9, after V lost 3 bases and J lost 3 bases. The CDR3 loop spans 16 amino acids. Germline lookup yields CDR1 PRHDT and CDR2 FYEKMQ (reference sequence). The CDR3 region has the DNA TGTGCCAGCAGCTTGCCCCCGCAGGGGGCCTACTATGGCTACACCTTC. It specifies CASSLPPQGAYYGYTF.

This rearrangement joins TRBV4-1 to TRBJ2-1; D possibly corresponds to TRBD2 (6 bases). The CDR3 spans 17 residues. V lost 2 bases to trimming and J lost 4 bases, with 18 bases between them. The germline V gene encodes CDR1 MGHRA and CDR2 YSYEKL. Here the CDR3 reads CASSQLSGGTRYNEQFF. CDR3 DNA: TGCGCCAGCAGCCAACTCAGTGGGGGGACCCGATACAATGAGCAGTTCTTC.

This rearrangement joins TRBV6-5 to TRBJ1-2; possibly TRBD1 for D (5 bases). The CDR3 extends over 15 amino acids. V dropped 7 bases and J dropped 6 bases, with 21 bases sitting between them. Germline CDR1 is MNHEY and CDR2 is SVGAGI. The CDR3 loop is CASTSLSAGLDGYTF. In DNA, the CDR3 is TGTGCCAGCACCAGCTTATCAGCGGGACTCGATGGCTACACCTTC.

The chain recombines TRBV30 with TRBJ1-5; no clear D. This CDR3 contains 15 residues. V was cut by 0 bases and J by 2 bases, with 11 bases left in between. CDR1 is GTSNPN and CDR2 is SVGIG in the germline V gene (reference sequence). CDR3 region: CAWSVSPGGNQPQHF. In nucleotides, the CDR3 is TGTGCCTGGAGTGTATCCCCCGGGGGCAATCAGCCCCAGCATTTT.